This is a list of T cell receptor beta chains from one sample in a study of blood T cell repertoires in COVID-19. Repertoires were generated with immunoSEQ multiplex PCR, while TCRdb's copy carries only in-frame clones and drops some. The sample has some 200,000 clones, 85% to 90% seen once. The sample was peripheral blood. The receptor source for this set is a man older than 75 with acute or convalescent COVID-19. Each CDR3 is given with its conserved first and last residue. D genes are given only for firm matches. Not every row has a clone size; where given, it reads once, few, many or a size class.

J	D	size	V	DNA	CDR3
TRBJ2-1	-	-	TRBV11-3	TGTGCCAGCAGCCACGGAGGCGATGAGCAGTTCTTC	CASSHGGDEQFF
TRBJ2-2	-	few	TRBV4-3	TGCGCCAGCAGCCCCGCAATGGCGGTAAACACCGGGGAGCTGTTTTTT	CASSPAMAVNTGELFF
TRBJ2-1	-	-	TRBV21-1	TGTGCCACCGCATATGGGACTAACTACAATGAGCAGTTCTTC	CATAYGTNYNEQFF
TRBJ2-7	-	-	TRBV2	TGTGCCAGCAGTGAGTCTCGGAGGGGCCTCTACGAGCAGTACTTC	CASSESRRGLYEQYF
TRBJ2-7	-	-	TRBV12-3/TRBV12-4	TGTGCCAGCGCGCGGCGGGGTGAGCAGTACTTC	CASARRGEQYF
TRBJ2-4	-	-	TRBV4-1	TGCGCCAGCAGCCAAGTTCCAGGTCTAGCCAAAAACATTCAGTACTTC	CASSQVPGLAKNIQYF
TRBJ1-5	-	-	TRBV28	TGTGCCAGCACTTTATGGGCAGGACTCAATCAGCCCCAGCATTTT	CASTLWAGLNQPQHF
TRBJ1-5	TRBD1	-	TRBV6-6	TGTGCCAGCAGTCCTGGACAGGGGCCCCCGGGGGGGCAGCCCCAGCATTTT	CASSPGQGPPGGQPQHF
TRBJ1-3	TRBD1	-	TRBV19	TGTGCCAGTAGTATAGGCTATCAGGGGGCTGGAAACACCATATATTTT	CASSIGYQGAGNTIYF
TRBJ2-5	-	many	TRBV7-9	TGTGCCAGCAGCTTAGGGACAGGAGGGGAGACCCAGTACTTC	CASSLGTGGETQYF
TRBJ2-7	TRBD1	-	TRBV11-2	TGTGCCAGCAGCTCGAGACAGGGTTCCTACGAGCAGTACTTC	CASSSRQGSYEQYF
TRBJ2-5	TRBD1	once	TRBV11-2	TGTGCCAGCAGCGCCCGACGGACAGGGGTGAAAGAGACCCAGTACTTC	CASSARRTGVKETQYF
TRBJ2-3	-	few	TRBV30	TGTGCCTGGAAGACTCTACCGAACACAGATACGCAGTATTTT	CAWKTLPNTDTQYF
TRBJ2-3	-	-	TRBV10-3	TGTGCCACCAACCGTTTGGAGGGAGATACGCAGTATTTT	CATNRLEGDTQYF
TRBJ2-1	-	-	TRBV3-1/TRBV3-2	TGTGCCAGCAGCCAAGATGCAGGGTTGGCGAGTCTAAATGAGCAGTTCTTC	CASSQDAGLASLNEQFF
TRBJ1-5	TRBD1	once	TRBV19	TGTGCCAGTACCAGGGACAGGGGAAACAATCAGCCCCAGCATTTT	CASTRDRGNNQPQHF
TRBJ2-3	-	-	TRBV3-1/TRBV3-2	TGTGCCAGCAGCCGCAGGGTTGGCACAGATACGCAGTATTTT	CASSRRVGTDTQYF
TRBJ2-4	-	-	TRBV5-4	TGTGCCAGCAGCTTGGGTGGGAGCAAAAACATTCAGTACTTC	CASSLGGSKNIQYF
TRBJ1-2	TRBD1	-	TRBV6-6	TGTGCCAGCAGTTTCCCGACAGGGGAGAGTGGCTACACCTTC	CASSFPTGESGYTF
TRBJ1-6	TRBD1	-	TRBV12-3/TRBV12-4	TGTGCCAGCAGAGGGACAGTAAATTCACCCCTCCACTTT	CASRGTVNSPLHF
TRBJ1-5	-	-	TRBV7-8	TGTGCCAGCGGAAACGGGATTCAGCCCCAGCATTTT	CASGNGIQPQHF
TRBJ2-7	TRBD2	-	TRBV4-2	TGTGCCAGCAGCCAAGGACTAGCGCTCTCCTACGAGCAGTACTTC	CASSQGLALSYEQYF
TRBJ1-1	-	few	TRBV12-3/TRBV12-4	TGTGCCAGCACCCCGTCGGGGTACACTGAAGCTTTCTTT	CASTPSGYTEAFF
TRBJ1-2	-	-	TRBV5-4	TGTGCCAGCAGCTTGGAGGAGGGCTACACCTTC	CASSLEEGYTF
TRBJ1-5	-	-	TRBV28	TGTGCCAGCAGGTCTCAGTCGACGGGACACACATTCACACTAAATCAGCCCCAGCATTTT	CASRSQSTGHTFTLNQPQHF
TRBJ2-5	-	-	TRBV5-1	TGCGCCAGCAGCGGTAGCGGACCCCAAGAGACCCAGTACTTC	CASSGSGPQETQYF
TRBJ1-2	-	-	TRBV3-1/TRBV3-2	TGTGCCAGCAGCCAAGCGGGGGGAAATGGCTACACCTTC	CASSQAGGNGYTF
TRBJ2-7	TRBD1	-	TRBV5-1	TGCGCCAGCAGCCAGGAACAGGGGAGCTCCTACGAGCAGTACTTC	CASSQEQGSSYEQYF